This is a list of T cell receptor beta chains from one sample in a study of shared clonotypes between healthy human individuals. The assay was immunoSEQ multiplex PCR, and TCRdb's table has in-frame clones only and misses some. Of about 2.3 million clones detected, around 92% appear once; the ten largest clones hold around 0.35%. Sequencing was done on a sample of naive CD4+ T cells from PBMCs. These receptors originate from a man aged 18 to 30 in good health. Some clones in this sample may be carry-over from other donors' samples. CDR3s include the opening cysteine and the closing phenylalanine or tryptophan. The D gene is left open where the match is weak. The size field is filled for only some rows; it gives once, few, many or a size class.

d_gene: TRBD1; j_gene: TRBJ2-5; v_gene: TRBV4-1; abundance: NA; CDR3aa: CASSQVITGGYETQYF
d_gene: NA; j_gene: TRBJ1-1; v_gene: TRBV28; abundance: NA; CDR3aa: CASSLMRKRNTEAFF
d_gene: TRBD1; j_gene: TRBJ2-2; v_gene: TRBV10-3; abundance: NA; CDR3aa: CAIKAGGTGELFF
d_gene: NA; j_gene: TRBJ2-3; v_gene: TRBV11-2; abundance: once; CDR3aa: CASSPGQTSTDTQYF
d_gene: TRBD2; j_gene: TRBJ2-1; v_gene: TRBV4-1; abundance: once; CDR3aa: CASSQDRASGPYNEQFF
d_gene: TRBD1; j_gene: TRBJ2-7; v_gene: TRBV6-4; abundance: NA; CDR3aa: CASSHLAGGVEQYF
d_gene: TRBD1; j_gene: TRBJ2-2; v_gene: TRBV28; abundance: NA; CDR3aa: CASRNSGQGVGELFF
d_gene: NA; j_gene: TRBJ2-3; v_gene: TRBV14; abundance: NA; CDR3aa: CASSQLGSGTDTQYF
d_gene: TRBD1; j_gene: TRBJ2-2; v_gene: TRBV2; abundance: NA; CDR3aa: CASSRPGQGLTGELFF
d_gene: NA; j_gene: TRBJ2-2; v_gene: TRBV18; abundance: NA; CDR3aa: CASSPEIANTGELFF
d_gene: TRBD2; j_gene: TRBJ2-5; v_gene: TRBV7-3; abundance: once; CDR3aa: CASSSGGRLGETQYF
d_gene: NA; j_gene: TRBJ1-3; v_gene: TRBV7-9; abundance: NA; CDR3aa: CASSLWRGGAEGTIYF
d_gene: NA; j_gene: TRBJ1-4; v_gene: TRBV6-5; abundance: NA; CDR3aa: CASSYNGEKLFF
d_gene: NA; j_gene: TRBJ1-6; v_gene: TRBV7-9; abundance: NA; CDR3aa: CASSPLGEVYSPLHF
d_gene: NA; j_gene: TRBJ1-2; v_gene: TRBV28; abundance: NA; CDR3aa: CASSFVRGSYGYTF
d_gene: NA; j_gene: TRBJ2-7; v_gene: TRBV7-2; abundance: NA; CDR3aa: CASSLLQGLSEQYF
d_gene: TRBD1; j_gene: TRBJ1-5; v_gene: TRBV28; abundance: NA; CDR3aa: CASDKRTGGVQPQHF